This T cell receptor (beta chain) was retrieved from a study of metastatic and nonmetastatic thyroid tumors. Germline CDR1 is MNHNS and CDR2 is SASEGT. The CDR3 contains 16 residues. J gave up 10 bases and V 1 base, and 13 bases lay outside the gene matches. Through MiXCR, TCRdb re-clonotyped the PCR reads. The data show under 50,000 clones, approximately 19% seen once. Ahead of thyroid surgery, no patient had received treatment of any kind. This TCR was recovered from a female donor with papillary thyroid cancer or a benign thyroid nodule (not recorded which). Some clones in this sample may be carry-over from other donors' samples. The sequenced sample was tumor tissue. This sequence joins TRBV6-1 and TRBJ1-2; 9 bases are a match to TRBD1. The DNA of the CDR3 is TGTGCCAGCAGTGAAGGGGGGACAGGGTTCAACTATTTCTACACCTTC. This sequence encodes CASSEGGTGFNYFYTF.